This T cell receptor beta chain derives from a study of T cell responses to AZD1222 COVID-19 vaccine. The study, taken as a whole, reports: After two AZD1222 doses, spike-specific TCR breadth and depth rose versus day 0. A reported finding is that nearly half of spike-specific TCRs target unmutated variant regions. Only 5 or 6 people who got AZD1222 tested seropositive at baseline. Clonal diversity was possibly underestimated, and the donors were mostly white British, with more females.

Unmatched junction bases numbered 5, after V lost 2 bases and J lost 5 bases. This CDR3 has 14 amino acids. Germline V gene data show CDR1 as SEHNR and CDR2 as FQNEAQ (reference sequence). Notes on this clone: What it recognizes is unknown.

Profiling relied on immunoSEQ multiplex PCR, and the TCRdb table lists in-frame clones only, not all of them. This sample carries over 150,000 clones, approximately 93% of them seen once, and the ten largest clones take around 1%. This clonotype originated in an adult who received the AZD1222 COVID-19 vaccine. The chain couples TRBV7-9 to TRBJ2-7, with 8 bases that match TRBD1. The sample here was peripheral blood, taken 28 days after the second AZD1222 dose. The CDR3 here is CASSLQGAEDEQYF. Here the CDR3 DNA reads TGTGCCAGCAGCTTACAGGGGGCAGAGGACGAGCAGTACTTC.